A single sample is the source of the 26 T cell receptor beta chains below, sequenced in a study of a mutant IDH1 vaccine in newly diagnosed glioma. The method was immunoSEQ multiplex PCR; TCRdb's version includes in-frame clones alone and lacks a portion of them. The repertoire consists of 40,000 to 50,000 clones, with 82% occurring once and the leading ten covering around 19%. Antigens for these TCRs are unknown. Time point denoted: week 47, end of study. In every dose of vaccine, 300 ug of mutant IDH1 20-mer peptide was given alongside topical imiquimod. Specimen: PBMCs, collected from a glioma patient whose treatment included an IDH1 peptide vaccine. These receptors all come from a man between 18 and 29 years old with glioma. Some clones in this sample may be carry-over from other donors' samples.

The chain links TRBV6-1 to TRBJ1-6, with TRBD1 identical over 7 bases. V dropped 4 bases and J dropped 5; count of bases not matched to a gene: 5. The CDR3 sequence is 15 residues long. Germline V gene sequence: CDR1 MNHNS, CDR2 SASEGT. Here the CDR3 reads CASSAGTADNSPLHF. DNA of the CDR3: TGTGCCAGCAGTGCCGGGACAGCCGATAATTCACCCCTCCACTTT.

This chain links TRBV19 with TRBJ1-1; TRBD1 agrees at 8 bases. The CDR3 runs to 19 residues. Germline assignment: CDR1 LNHDA and CDR2 SQIVND (reference sequence). The ends lost 4 bases at V and 0 bases at J; junction bases unmatched: 16. This CDR3 reads CASSTLPGTGFPVNTEAFF. CDR3 coding DNA: TGTGCCAGTAGTACCCTACCCGGGACAGGCTTTCCCGTGAACACTGAAGCTTTCTTT.

CDR3 sequence reads: CASSATGYSNQPQHF. Here the CDR3 DNA reads TGTGCCAGCAGCGCGACAGGGTATAGCAATCAGCCCCAGCATTTT. The rearrangement joins TRBV6-6 to TRBJ1-5; 7 bases agree with TRBD1. Germline V gene data show CDR1 as MNHNY and CDR2 as SVGAGI (reference sequence). Germline trimming cut 6 bases from V and 0 bases from J; bases unmatched to any gene: 5. CDR3 length equals 15 residues.

The chain has TRBV14 and TRBJ1-1; maybe TRBD1 (5 bases). V lost 6 bases and J 0 bases, leaving 8 bases between the germline ends. This CDR3 is 13 amino acids long. Germline CDR1 and CDR2: SGHDN and FVKESK. The DNA for the CDR3 is TGTGCCAGCAGTAGGGGTTTGAACACTGAAGCTTTCTTT. Translation: CASSRGLNTEAFF.

This clone was picked up one time. The chain links TRBV5-5 to TRBJ2-7, with TRBD1 identical over 9 bases. This CDR3 spans 14 amino acids. Germline CDR1 is SGHKS and CDR2 is YYEKEE (reference sequence). The ends lost 5 bases at V and 4 bases at J; junction bases unmatched: 7. DNA of the CDR3: TGTGCCAGCAGTAGGACCGGGACAGGGTACGAGCAGTACTTC. Amino acid sequence: CASSRTGTGYEQYF.

The chain joins TRBV7-2 to TRBJ1-5; no clear D gene. CDR1 and CDR2 from the germline V gene are SGHTA and FQGNSA. V shed 4 bases and J shed 8 bases, with 12 bases lying between them. The CDR3 totals 13 residues. The CDR3 DNA sequence: TGTGCCAGCAGCTCGACTCCTGTGGAGCCCCAGCATTTT. It is translated as CASSSTPVEPQHF.

This rearrangement joins TRBV18 to TRBJ1-5, with a tentative D call TRBD1 (5 bases). The CDR3 sequence is 15 residues long. V was shortened by 2 bases and J by 1 base, with 9 bases between the two germline ends. Germline CDR1 and CDR2: KGHSH and LQKENI. CDR3 sequence: CASSPDSISNQPQHF. CDR3 DNA sequence: TGTGCCAGCTCACCAGACAGTATAAGCAATCAGCCCCAGCATTTT.

The chain carries TRBV4-3 and TRBJ2-6; D is uncertain. The germline V gene has CDR1 LGHNA and CDR2 YSLEER. The CDR3 length is 15 residues. V shed 0 bases and J shed 0 bases, with 3 bases lying between them. Here the CDR3 reads CASSQDDSGANVLTF. In DNA, the CDR3 is TGCGCCAGCAGCCAAGATGACTCTGGGGCCAACGTCCTGACTTTC.

The chain links TRBV11-2 to TRBJ1-1, with 8 bases lining up with TRBD1. This CDR3 comprises 17 residues. Losses at the gene ends were 4 bases for V and 3 bases for J; bases not matched to a gene: 13. Per the germline V gene, CDR1 is SGHAT and CDR2 is FQNNGV. In DNA form, the CDR3 reads TGTGCCAGCAGCTACCGACAGGGGTTCTCGATGTACACTGAAGCTTTCTTT. This encodes CASSYRQGFSMYTEAFF.

V gene TRBV14 combines with J gene TRBJ1-2, with D perhaps matching TRBD1 (5 bases). CDR3 length equals 15 residues. The germline CDR1 and CDR2 sequences are SGHDN and FVKESK. V was clipped by 4 bases and J by 1 base, with 13 bases between them. DNA of the CDR3: TGTGCCAGCAGCCCGACAGAGCGCCTTAACTATGGCTACACCTTC. Encoded protein: CASSPTERLNYGYTF.

This rearrangement joins TRBV5-1 to TRBJ2-7; D tentatively reads TRBD1 or TRBD2 (5 bases each). V was shortened by 2 bases and J by 0 bases, with 12 bases between the two germline ends. Germline V gene sequence: CDR1 SGHRS, CDR2 YFSETQ. The CDR3 has 15 amino acids. The CDR3 protein is CASSFGTAVSYEQYF. DNA for the CDR3: TGCGCCAGCAGCTTTGGGACGGCCGTCTCCTACGAGCAGTACTTC.

CDR3 amino acids: CASSVGALDSNEKLFF. CDR3 sequence (DNA): TGTGCCAGCAGCGTAGGGGCGTTAGACTCTAATGAAAAACTGTTTTTT. The V gene is TRBV9, the J gene TRBJ1-4; D remains ambiguous. This CDR3 spans 16 amino acids. V lost 0 bases and J 3 bases, leaving 12 bases between the germline ends. The germline gives CDR1 SGDLS, CDR2 YYNGEE.

The V gene is TRBV7-2, the J gene TRBJ2-2, with 8 nucleotides matching TRBD2. In germline, CDR1 is SGHTA, CDR2 FQGNSA. Trimming took 1 base from V and 8 from J; bases not matched to a gene: 3. The CDR3 loop spans 14 amino acids. In nucleotides, the CDR3 is TGTGCCAGCAGCTTAGAAGGACTAGCAGGGGAGCTGTTTTTT. It is translated as CASSLEGLAGELFF.

The sample holds one count of this clone. The chain links TRBV30 to TRBJ2-7, with TRBD1 as a possible D gene (5 bases). V shed 0 bases and J shed 4 bases, with 16 bases lying between them. Per germline, CDR1 GTSNPN and CDR2 SVGIG (reference sequence). The CDR3 consists of 15 residues. The CDR3 spells CAWSVPWQGTYEQYF. For the CDR3, the DNA is TGTGCCTGGAGTGTACCCTGGCAGGGTACGTACGAGCAGTACTTC.

This clone appeared a few times. The chain combines TRBV5-5 with TRBJ1-1; possibly TRBD1 for D (5 bases). V was shortened by 5 bases and J by 1 base, with 15 bases between the two germline ends. CDR1 and CDR2 from the germline V gene are SGHKS and YYEKEE (reference sequence). This CDR3 region has 15 residues. The CDR3 bases are TGTGCCAGCAGAAACCTAGGGGCAGGGAACACTGAAGCTTTCTTT. Its protein product is CASRNLGAGNTEAFF.

In its sample, this clone was seen once. The V and J genes are TRBV6-1 and TRBJ2-5, with 7 bases identical to TRBD2. The CDR3 is 14 amino acids. V lost 1 base to trimming and J lost 6 bases; unmatched junction nucleotides: 5. Germline V gene sequence: CDR1 MNHNS, CDR2 SASEGT. CDR3 sequence reads: CASSEGGGLKTQYF. CDR3 nucleotides: TGTGCCAGCAGTGAAGGGGGAGGGCTCAAGACCCAGTACTTC.

The CDR3 nucleotides read TGTGCCTGGAGTCTTACCGGGACTAGCCTCAATGAGCAGTTCTTC. Protein: CAWSLTGTSLNEQFF. This chain uses TRBV30 with TRBJ2-1, with 9 bases matching TRBD2. This CDR3 spans 15 amino acids. V shed 2 bases, J shed 6 bases, and the junction held 8 bases outside the gene matches. Germline V gene lookup returns CDR1 GTSNPN and CDR2 SVGIG (reference sequence).

The gene calls are TRBV9 and TRBJ2-1; the match to TRBD2 covers 11 bases. CDR1 is SGDLS and CDR2 is YYNGEE in the germline V gene. The CDR3 totals 16 residues. J was trimmed by 8 bases and V by 0 bases; bases with no gene match: 7. The CDR3 spells CASSVALAGGRHEQFF. The CDR3 DNA is TGTGCCAGCAGCGTAGCTCTAGCGGGAGGACGGCATGAGCAGTTCTTC.

The V gene is TRBV28, the J gene TRBJ1-1; D is ambiguous. With 4 bases removed from V and 4 bases from J, the gap between germline ends came to 16 bases. Per the germline V gene, CDR1 is MDHEN and CDR2 is SYDVKM. The CDR3 runs to 15 residues. For the CDR3, the DNA is TGTGCCAGCAGTTCCCTAGGCGGCGGGAGCACTGAAGCTTTCTTT. Translated, it gives CASSSLGGGSTEAFF.

The chain has TRBV6-5 and TRBJ2-2, with D uncertain. Germline assignment: CDR1 MNHEY and CDR2 SVGAGI. Trimming shortened V by 2 bases and J by 2 bases, and 9 bases separated the two germline ends. There are 15 residues in the CDR3. CDR3 bases: TGTGCCAGCAGTTACGGCGCAGTTAACACCGGGGAGCTGTTTTTT. Protein product: CASSYGAVNTGELFF.

V is TRBV19 and J is TRBJ2-7; 7 positions match TRBD1. This CDR3 has 14 amino acids. Germline V gene data show CDR1 as LNHDA and CDR2 as SQIVND (reference sequence). V trimming: 3 bases; J trimming: 2 bases; junction bases outside the gene matches: 4. This chain's CDR3 is CASSIGQGAYEQYF. As DNA, the CDR3 is TGTGCCAGTAGTATTGGGCAGGGGGCCTACGAGCAGTACTTC.

This chain uses TRBV5-4 with TRBJ1-2, with D perhaps matching TRBD1 (5 bases). The V and J ends lost 2 bases and 0 bases respectively, with 11 bases between them. From germline, CDR1 is SGHNT and CDR2 YYREEE (reference sequence). CDR3 length equals 15 residues. The CDR3 reads CASSFKGTANYGYTF. The CDR3 DNA reads as TGTGCCAGCAGCTTTAAGGGGACTGCTAACTATGGCTACACCTTC.

The chain recombines TRBV2 with TRBJ1-1; 9 positions match TRBD1. The germline V gene encodes CDR1 SNHLY and CDR2 FYNNEI. Trimming cost V 6 bases and J 5 bases; bases outside gene matches: 1. The length of the CDR3 is 12 residues. The CDR3 spells CASRGQGTEAFF. The DNA for the CDR3 is TGTGCCAGCAGAGGACAGGGGACTGAAGCTTTCTTT.

J is TRBJ2-5 and V is TRBV27, with a weak D call TRBD1 (6 bases). V lost 2 bases to trimming and J lost 2 bases, with 12 bases between them. CDR1 is MNHEY and CDR2 is SMNVEV in the germline V gene (reference sequence). There are 15 residues in the CDR3. CDR3 nucleotide sequence: TGTGCCAGCAGTTTAAAGGGGGATCTTCAAGAGACCCAGTACTTC. Encoded protein: CASSLKGDLQETQYF.

The chain links TRBV10-3 to TRBJ2-5, with D perhaps matching TRBD1 (6 bases). V was clipped by 3 bases and J by 1 base, with 12 bases between them. The CDR3 contains 15 residues. CDR1 and CDR2 from the germline V gene are ENHRY and SYGVKD. CDR3 bases: TGTGCCATCAGTGAACAGGGTGTTCCCCAAGAGACCCAGTACTTC. Translated: CAISEQGVPQETQYF.

The chain carries TRBV10-3 and TRBJ1-5; the D is unclear. V lost 3 bases to trimming and J lost 1 base, with 13 bases between them. This CDR3 is 16 amino acids long. Germline V gives CDR1 ENHRY, CDR2 SYGVKD. This chain's CDR3 is CAISEGPGRSNQPQHF. DNA of the CDR3: TGTGCCATCAGTGAAGGCCCAGGACGAAGCAATCAGCCCCAGCATTTT.